This T cell receptor (beta chain) was sequenced for a study of CD8 T cells in ankylosing spondylitis. Trimming took off 1 base at V and 6 bases at J, with 12 bases between the two ends. The length of the CDR3 is 14 residues. Per germline, CDR1 DFQATT and CDR2 SNEGSKA (reference sequence). Library preparation for TCR beta used quantitative 5'-RACE with molecular barcodes. TCRdb used MiXCR to reprocess the 5' RACE reads, holding one entry per CDR3 protein. The sample contains about 170,000 distinct CDR3 sequences, around 20% of which appear only once. This clonotype was counted ten times or more. Antigen specificity is unknown. Study-wide results and caveats: Within ankylosing spondylitis blood, a TCR beta motif made up of eight highly homologous variants appeared to be characteristic.

V is TRBV20-1 and J is TRBJ2-2, with a possible D match to TRBD2 (6 bases). The sequence was obtained from a male donor with ankylosing spondylitis or in good health (not recorded which). Material for sequencing was blood, either unsorted or a sorted T cell fraction (not recorded which). The CDR3 DNA reads as TGCAGTGCTAGAGTGGAGGGATCCGCCGGGGAGCTGTTTTTT. Translated, it gives CSARVEGSAGELFF.